There are a few counts of the clone carrying this T cell receptor (beta chain). The antigen is not known. With baseline, cycle 4 day 1, and cycle 7 day 1 as timepoints, blood was sampled. The source of the sample is a study of OX40 agonist ivuxolimab in advanced cancers. Overall study findings and caveats: The CD4+ and CD8+ T cells in the blood had expanded clonally by week 6 at 0.1 to 3.0 mg/kg.

Generated by immunoSEQ multiplex PCR, the TCRdb table keeps only in-frame clones and is missing some. This sample has roughly 120,000 clones; approximately 90% occur once, and the top ten carry 0.81%. V lost 5 bases and J lost 7; bases outside the gene matches: 11. Germline V CDR1 and CDR2: SGHAT, FQDESV (reference sequence). The CDR3 is 15 amino acids. The chain has TRBV11-1 and TRBJ1-2, with TRBD1 matching 9 bases. The sample here was CD4+ or CD8+ T cells sorted from blood, taken in a trial of the OX40 agonist ivuxolimab. The clonotype originates from an adult with an advanced solid tumor such as melanoma, head and neck, liver or kidney cancer. CDR3 sequence reads: CASSVGTGREGGYTF. CDR3 sequence (DNA): TGTGCCAGCAGCGTCGGGACAGGGAGGGAAGGTGGCTACACCTTC.